This T cell receptor beta chain was obtained from a study of CD8 T cells in ankylosing spondylitis (dated by TCRdb to the late 2010s). As for the study more broadly: To find TCR variants linked to disease, the study profiled T cell receptor beta repertoires in ankylosing spondylitis patients and healthy donors. The whole study cohort included roughly 110 healthy donors and around 25 ankylosing spondylitis patients. Peripheral blood samples were taken, and synovial fluid was additionally collected from ankylosing spondylitis patients.

The instrument given in TCRdb is Illumina HiSeq 2500. Quantitative 5'-RACE with molecular barcodes was used to prepare TCR beta libraries. On the authors' methods: A new computational method based on a probabilistic model of VDJ rearrangement was used to identify disease-linked TCR variants. TCRdb reprocessed the public reads (quality trimming at Q25 with fastp, clone calling with MiXCR) and kept in-frame beta chains. When rows share a CDR3 protein, they turn into one entry using the most common DNA and genes. TCRdb, not the original authors, processed these V and J calls. A total of 250,000 or so distinct CDR3 sequences appear in this sample, 15% to 20% of them only once. The ten largest account for under 40% of the sample. Findings and caveats that apply to the study as a whole: A TCR beta motif made up of eight or nine highly homologous amino acid variants appeared to be characteristic of blood from ankylosing spondylitis patients. According to the report, matched synovial fluid samples from ankylosing spondylitis patients were significantly enriched for the disease-linked clones. Some motif variants were previously reported in synovial fluid and blood of reactive arthritis patients, suggesting common disease-initiation mechanisms. A CD8+ phenotype was shown by the disease-linked clones, which were found at relatively low frequencies in peripheral blood.

With regard to this clonotype: What antigen it recognizes has not been identified. There are no base qualities to consult, and no much larger clone falls within one base.

The CDR1 and CDR2 encoded by the germline V gene are MNHNS and SASEGT. Counted from cysteine to phenylalanine, this CDR3 has 18 amino acids. Kept here is only the CDR3 DNA, which spans 54 bases and is read in frame from base 1. V ends up 2 bases short and J 1 base short, with an unmatched junction base count of 7. The sample consisted of blood, either unsorted or a sorted T cell fraction (not recorded which). The receptor comes from a male donor with ankylosing spondylitis or in good health (not recorded which). The chain is made from TRBV6-1 and TRBJ2-2; 10 bases in the junction line up with TRBD1. The nucleotide sequence reads TGTGCCAGCAGTGAACCGGGACAGGGGCCGAGGAACACCGGGGAGCTGTTTTTT. This sequence encodes CASSEPGQGPRNTGELFF.